A single sample gave rise to the 32 T cell receptor beta chains below, sequenced in a study of OX40 agonist ivuxolimab in advanced cancers. TCRdb's table, derived via immunoSEQ multiplex PCR, lists solely in-frame clones and lacks some. In the table there are tens of thousands of clones, 85% to 90% of which are singletons. This specimen was CD4+ or CD8+ T cells sorted from blood, taken in a trial of the OX40 agonist ivuxolimab. The receptors derive from an adult with an advanced solid tumor such as melanoma, head and neck, liver or kidney cancer.

V gene TRBV18 combines with J gene TRBJ2-2, with TRBD2 as a possible D gene (6 bases). The CDR3 extends over 15 amino acids. Germline V lookup: CDR1 KGHSH, CDR2 LQKENI. Trimming removed 3 bases from V and 7 bases from J, with 15 bases in between. CDR3: CASSPPAGRDGELFF. CDR3 DNA: TGTGCCAGCTCACCTCCTGCAGGGCGGGACGGGGAGCTGTTTTTT.

The CDR3, as DNA: TGTGCCAGCAGCTCGAATGTAGTTCTCGACGAGCAGTACTTC. Translated: CASSSNVVLDEQYF. The chain has TRBV5-4 and TRBJ2-7; no clear D gene. In germline, CDR1 is SGHNT, CDR2 YYREEE (reference sequence). The germline V and J ends were trimmed by 3 bases and 5 bases, with 15 bases remaining between them. The CDR3 runs to 14 residues.

This rearrangement joins TRBV15 to TRBJ2-1, with 9 bases that match TRBD1. The germline V gene has CDR1 LNHNV and CDR2 YYDKDF (reference sequence). Unmatched junction bases numbered 1, after V lost 3 bases and J lost 1 base. The CDR3 sequence is 15 residues long. In nucleotides, the CDR3 is TGTGCCACCAGCAGGGACAGGGGTTCCTACAATGAGCAGTTCTTC. Translation gives CATSRDRGSYNEQFF.

This rearrangement joins TRBV19 to TRBJ2-7; D not resolved. This CDR3 has 14 residues. With 4 bases removed from V and 5 bases from J, the gap between germline ends came to 15 bases. Germline loops: CDR1 LNHDA, CDR2 SQIVND (reference sequence). CDR3 region: CASSTLGSRDEQYF. As DNA, the CDR3 is TGTGCCAGTAGTACCTTGGGGTCCCGGGACGAGCAGTACTTC. The full variable domain, with the rest looked up from reference TRBV19 and TRBJ2-7, is DGGITQSPKYLFRKEGQNVTLSCEQNLNHDAMYWYRQDPGQGLRLIYYSQIVNDFQKGDIAEGYSVSREKKESFPLTVTSAQKNPTAFYLCASSTLGSRDEQYFGPGTRLTVT.

In its sample, this clone was seen a few times. The chain uses TRBV2 and TRBJ1-5; 7 bases map to TRBD1. The CDR3 covers 14 residues. Germline values: CDR1 SNHLY, CDR2 FYNNEI. Trimming cost V 2 bases and J 7 bases; bases outside gene matches: 5. CDR3 bases: TGTGCCAGCAGTGAAATAGACAGGGACCAGCCCCAGCATTTT. As protein: CASSEIDRDQPQHF.

This clone was observed once. One end of the junction fails to match germline, which may point to a read error. CDR3 sequence reads: CVSSFGQGNQPQHF. CDR3 coding DNA: TGTGTCAGCAGTTTCGGACAGGGCAATCAGCCCCAGCATTTT. The rearrangement uses TRBV6-6 and TRBJ1-5; 7 bases fit TRBD1. The CDR3 consists of 14 residues. Germline V lookup: CDR1 MNHNY, CDR2 SVGAGI (reference sequence).

The chain recombines TRBV9 with TRBJ2-7; D uncertain. The V gene lost 0 bases and the J gene lost 2 bases, with 9 bases spanning the gap. The CDR3 consists of 14 residues. Germline V gene data show CDR1 as SGDLS and CDR2 as YYNGEE. The CDR3 reads CASSVDPLPYEQYF. The CDR3 bases are TGTGCCAGCAGCGTAGATCCCCTACCCTACGAGCAGTACTTC.

The chain couples TRBV5-4 to TRBJ2-5; tentatively, D is TRBD1 or TRBD2 (5 bases each). Deletions cut 4 bases from V and 4 bases from J, with 11 bases between. The CDR3 loop spans 13 amino acids. Per the germline V gene, CDR1 is SGHNT and CDR2 is YYREEE (reference sequence). The CDR3 sequence is CASSTGTLETQYF. The CDR3, as DNA: TGTGCCAGCAGCACCGGGACCCTAGAGACCCAGTACTTC.

The V and J genes are TRBV29-1 and TRBJ2-3; TRBD2 agrees at 7 bases. Germline V gene lookup returns CDR1 SQVTM and CDR2 ANQGSEA. This CDR3 comprises 13 residues. V dropped 7 bases and J dropped 2; count of bases not matched to a gene: 6. CDR3: CSASGTPTDTQYF. In DNA form, the CDR3 reads TGCAGCGCAAGCGGGACCCCCACAGATACGCAGTATTTT.

In this sample, this clone turned up a few times. The rearrangement joins TRBV11-3 to TRBJ2-3; the D is unclear. Trimming cost V 6 bases and J 4 bases, with 8 bases left between them. There are 12 residues in the CDR3. CDR1 and CDR2 from the germline V gene are SGHNT and YENEEA. The CDR3 DNA reads as TGTGCCAGCAGGCAGGACCCAGATACGCAGTATTTT. It specifies CASRQDPDTQYF.

The count of this clone is one. V gene TRBV5-8 combines with J gene TRBJ2-5, with D uncertain. This CDR3 has 15 amino acids. Deletions cut 0 bases from V and 2 bases from J, with 11 bases between. Germline V gene sequence: CDR1 SGHTS, CDR2 YDEGEE. Here the CDR3 DNA reads TGTGCCAGCAGCTTGGGAGCAATCTCTCAAGAGACCCAGTACTTC. It yields the protein CASSLGAISQETQYF. Using reference TRBV5-8 and TRBJ2-5 for the parts outside the CDR3, the full variable domain is EAGVTQSPTHLIKTRGQQATLRCSPISGHTSVYWYQQALGLGLQFLLWYDEGEERNRGNFPPRFSGRQFPNYSSELNVNALELEDSALYLCASSLGAISQETQYFGPGTRLLVL.

The rearrangement uses TRBV19 and TRBJ2-4; D remains ambiguous. V was trimmed by 6 bases and J by 2 bases, leaving 8 bases between them. This CDR3 spans 13 amino acids. Germline CDR1 reads LNHDA; CDR2 reads SQIVND (reference sequence). The CDR3 is CASRDPTKNIQYF. The CDR3 DNA follows: TGTGCCAGTAGGGATCCGACCAAAAACATTCAGTACTTC.

The J gene is TRBJ2-3, the V gene TRBV2; 7 bases line up with TRBD2. The length of the CDR3 is 14 residues. Germline V gene data show CDR1 as SNHLY and CDR2 as FYNNEI. J was trimmed by 1 base and V by 8 bases; bases with no gene match: 6. For the CDR3, the DNA is TGTGCCAGCGCCGGGAGCGGGGGCACAGATACGCAGTATTTT. As protein: CASAGSGGTDTQYF.

The chain links TRBV10-3 to TRBJ2-5; 9 bases line up with TRBD1. This CDR3 region has 14 residues. Germline lookup yields CDR1 ENHRY and CDR2 SYGVKD. With V trimmed by 11 bases and J by 1 base, 8 bases remained unmatched. CDR3 residues: CASRTGDVQETQYF. The CDR3 region has the DNA TGTGCCTCCCGGACAGGGGACGTCCAAGAGACCCAGTACTTC.

V is TRBV4-3 and J is TRBJ1-6; 7 bases are a match to TRBD1. CDR3 length: 16 residues. Trimming cost V 3 bases and J 2 bases; bases outside gene matches: 4. Germline-derived CDR1 and CDR2 are LGHNA and YSLEER. The chain's CDR3 is CASSQVRGTYNSPLHF. CDR3 DNA sequence: TGCGCCAGCAGCCAGGTCAGGGGGACCTATAATTCACCCCTCCACTTT.

The V gene is TRBV7-9, the J gene TRBJ2-7, with a weak D call TRBD2 (6 bases). The CDR3 loop spans 14 amino acids. Germline V gene lookup returns CDR1 SEHNR and CDR2 FQNEAQ (reference sequence). The V end was cut by 1 base, the J end by 6 bases, with 13 bases between. Written as DNA, the CDR3 is TGTGCCAGCAGCTTAGATCTGGAGGGCTTCGAGCAGTACTTC. This gives the protein CASSLDLEGFEQYF. Variable domain in full (rest from reference TRBV7-9 and TRBJ2-7): DTGVSQNPRHKITKRGQNVTFRCDPISEHNRLYWYRQTLGQGPEFLTYFQNEAQLEKSRLLSDRFSAERPKGSFSTLEIQRTEQGDSAMYLCASSLDLEGFEQYFGPGTRLTVT.

In nucleotides, the CDR3 is TGTGCCAGCAGTGGGACTAGCGGGGGAAACGAGCAGTACTTC. Encoded protein: CASSGTSGGNEQYF. The chain uses TRBV11-2 and TRBJ2-5; 14 bases are shared with TRBD2. The DNA end is a closer match to TRBJ2-7, so the J assignment may be wrong. CDR3 length: 14 amino acids. In germline, CDR1 is SGHAT, CDR2 FQNNGV.

The gene calls are TRBV27 and TRBJ1-5; 10 positions match TRBD1. J was trimmed by 2 bases and V by 6 bases; bases with no gene match: 4. The CDR3 runs to 15 residues. Looked up from germline, CDR1 is MNHEY and CDR2 is SMNVEV (reference sequence). This chain's CDR3 is CASRRQGAGNQPQHF. CDR3 bases: TGTGCCAGCAGGCGACAGGGGGCAGGCAATCAGCCCCAGCATTTT.

The V and J genes are TRBV19 and TRBJ2-5; TRBD1 aligns across 9 bases. The CDR3 runs to 16 residues. CDR1 is LNHDA and CDR2 is SQIVND in the germline V gene (reference sequence). Trimming cost V 0 bases and J 5 bases; bases outside gene matches: 7. The CDR3 bases are TGTGCCAGTAGTATAGATGGGACAGGGATCGTCGAGACCCAGTACTTC. This codes for CASSIDGTGIVETQYF.

This clone was observed once. This chain joins TRBV15 and TRBJ1-3; D possibly corresponds to TRBD1 (5 bases). The germline V gene encodes CDR1 LNHNV and CDR2 YYDKDF (reference sequence). Trimming left V 2 bases short and J 4 bases short, with 21 bases between. The CDR3 length is 18 residues. The CDR3 nucleotides are TGTGCCACCAGCAGATCCATTACCAGGGACTCGGGGGGAAACACCATATATTTT. Its protein product is CATSRSITRDSGGNTIYF.

The chain is built from TRBV7-9 and TRBJ2-1; D remains unclear. This CDR3 comprises 15 residues. V lost 2 bases, J lost 0 bases, and 8 bases lay in between. From germline, CDR1 is SEHNR and CDR2 FQNEAQ (reference sequence). The CDR3 region has the DNA TGTGCCAGCAGCTTATCCCGAAGCTCCTACAATGAGCAGTTCTTC. Translated: CASSLSRSSYNEQFF.

CDR3 protein: CASSILWTGAYEQYF. CDR3 DNA sequence: TGTGCCAGCAGCATATTATGGACAGGGGCCTACGAGCAGTACTTC. This sequence joins TRBV7-2 and TRBJ2-7; 9 positions agree with TRBD1. Germline V gene data show CDR1 as SGHTA and CDR2 as FQGNSA. Trimming removed 5 bases from V and 2 bases from J; junction bases left unmatched: 7. The CDR3 length is 15 residues.

This chain uses TRBV9 with TRBJ2-2, with D perhaps assigned TRBD1 or TRBD2 (6 bases each). The CDR3 has 15 amino acids. Germline CDR1 and CDR2: SGDLS and YYNGEE. V was clipped by 3 bases and J by 2 bases, with 11 bases between them. The CDR3 here is CASSATGTNTGELFF. CDR3 sequence (DNA): TGTGCCAGCAGCGCCACAGGGACTAACACCGGGGAGCTGTTTTTT.

This clone was found once. J is TRBJ2-7 and V is TRBV10-3; 7 nucleotides line up with TRBD1. Germline lookup yields CDR1 ENHRY and CDR2 SYGVKD. This CDR3 is 11 amino acids long. V shed 10 bases and J 2 bases; nucleotides not matched to a gene: 2. CDR3 DNA: TGTGCCACGGGACAGACCTACGAGCAGTACTTC. Its translation is CATGQTYEQYF.

CDR3 region: CASSPRLGTSGGTQETQYF. CDR3 in DNA: TGTGCCAGCTCACCACGACTCGGGACTAGCGGGGGTACCCAAGAGACCCAGTACTTC. The J gene is TRBJ2-5, the V gene TRBV18, with 14 bases identical to TRBD2. CDR3 length: 19 residues. After removal of 1 base from V and 1 base from J, the junction contained 8 bases not matched to a gene. Germline assignment: CDR1 KGHSH and CDR2 LQKENI.

The V call is TRBV2, the J call TRBJ1-5; D ambiguous. Germline loops: CDR1 SNHLY, CDR2 FYNNEI. V lost 4 bases to trimming and J lost 6 bases, with 16 bases between them. The CDR3 is 15 residues long. The CDR3 region is CASSVVKGTGQPQHF. The CDR3 nucleotides are TGTGCCAGCAGTGTGGTGAAGGGTACGGGTCAGCCCCAGCATTTT.

The chain employs TRBV7-2 and TRBJ1-1; no clear D gene. CDR3 size: 14 residues. Trimming shortened V by 2 bases and J by 1 base, and 8 bases separated the two germline ends. From germline, CDR1 is SGHTA and CDR2 FQGNSA. As DNA, the CDR3 is TGTGCCAGCAGCTTATCGGGTCAGAACACTGAAGCTTTCTTT. As protein: CASSLSGQNTEAFF.

J is TRBJ2-2 and V is TRBV4-3; TRBD2 matches at 7 bases. The CDR3 is 19 residues long. V dropped 0 bases and J dropped 6; count of bases not matched to a gene: 16. Per the germline V gene, CDR1 is LGHNA and CDR2 is YSLEER. CDR3 nucleotides: TGCGCCAGCAGCCAAGATAGCGGACTAGTAAGCACGAGTTCCGGGGAGCTGTTTTTT. Encoded protein: CASSQDSGLVSTSSGELFF.

The genes are TRBV6-1 and TRBJ1-4; TRBD1 matches at 9 bases. J lost 5 bases, V lost 4 bases, and 5 bases had no gene match. CDR1 and CDR2 from the germline V gene are MNHNS and SASEGT. This CDR3 spans 15 amino acids. CDR3: CASSVPGTGNEKLFF. The CDR3 coding sequence is TGTGCCAGCAGTGTCCCCGGGACAGGGAATGAAAAACTGTTTTTT.

This chain links TRBV19 with TRBJ1-1, with D perhaps TRBD1 (5 bases). Trimming took off 6 bases at V and 1 base at J, with 15 bases between the two ends. The CDR3 contains 15 residues. Germline lookup yields CDR1 LNHDA and CDR2 SQIVND (reference sequence). In nucleotides, the CDR3 is TGTGCCAGTAGCATCCCAGGACAATGGAACACTGAAGCTTTCTTT. It translates to CASSIPGQWNTEAFF.

The chain combines TRBV2 with TRBJ2-5; 8 positions agree with TRBD1. This CDR3 has 14 amino acids. Unmatched junction bases numbered 9, after V lost 8 bases and J lost 4 bases. In germline, CDR1 is SNHLY, CDR2 FYNNEI. The CDR3 loop is CASGQGAMLETQYF. The CDR3, as DNA: TGTGCCAGCGGGCAGGGGGCGATGCTAGAGACCCAGTACTTC.

This chain's CDR3 is CASSSWGGDEAFF. CDR3 sequence (DNA): TGTGCCAGCAGCTCCTGGGGGGGCGATGAAGCTTTCTTT. The chain combines TRBV7-2 with TRBJ1-1, with D perhaps TRBD1 (6 bases). V gave up 4 bases and J gave up 7 bases, with 13 bases separating them. This CDR3 comprises 13 residues. CDR1 is SGHTA and CDR2 is FQGNSA in the germline V gene.